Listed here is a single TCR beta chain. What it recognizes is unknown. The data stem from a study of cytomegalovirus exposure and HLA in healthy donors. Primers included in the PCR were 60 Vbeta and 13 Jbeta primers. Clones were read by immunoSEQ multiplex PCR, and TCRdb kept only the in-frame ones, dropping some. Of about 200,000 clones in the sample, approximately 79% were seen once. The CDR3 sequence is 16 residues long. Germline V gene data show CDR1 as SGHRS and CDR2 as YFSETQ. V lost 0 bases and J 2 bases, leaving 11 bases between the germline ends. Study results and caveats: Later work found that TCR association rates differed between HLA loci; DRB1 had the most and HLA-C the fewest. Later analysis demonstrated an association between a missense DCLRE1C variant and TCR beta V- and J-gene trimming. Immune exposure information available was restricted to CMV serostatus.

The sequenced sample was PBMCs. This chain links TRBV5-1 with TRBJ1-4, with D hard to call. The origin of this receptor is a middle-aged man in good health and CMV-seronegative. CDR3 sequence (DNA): TGCGCCAGCAGCTTGGAAGGACTGCCGACTAATGAAAAACTGTTTTTT. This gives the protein CASSLEGLPTNEKLFF.